The next 4 T cell receptor beta chains were all read from a single sample in a study of blood T cells in healthy people across ages. Primers used in a second PCR of roughly 7 to 12 cycles were a sample-barcoded 5' primer and a J-beta primer mix. TCRdb processed the 5' RACE reads anew with MiXCR; each CDR3 protein has one entry. The sample carries around 1.5 million distinct CDR3 sequences, 35% to 45% recorded once. The sequenced material came from blood. These receptors were taken from a woman between 18 and 29 years old in good health.

The V and J genes are TRBV6-2 or TRBV6-3 and TRBJ2-7; D gene uncertain. V was trimmed by 6 bases and J by 7 bases, leaving 19 bases between them. Germline CDR1 is MNHEY and CDR2 is SVGEGT. The CDR3 is made up of 14 amino acids. The CDR3 sequence: CASSPPRSYNEQYF. The CDR3 coding sequence is TGTGCCAGCAGCCCTCCGAGGTCCTACAATGAGCAGTACTTC.

This clonotype occurred a few times. This sequence joins TRBV5-1 and TRBJ2-7; TRBD1 aligns across 8 bases. The V segment lost 4 bases and the J segment 5 bases; nucleotides outside the gene matches: 14. The CDR3 loop spans 16 amino acids. Germline values: CDR1 SGHRS, CDR2 YFSETQ. The DNA of the CDR3 is TGCGCCAGCAGCACCACCACCGGACAGGGAGGCCACGAGCAGTACTTC. The encoded protein is CASSTTTGQGGHEQYF.

In its sample, this clonotype was seen a few times. The V call is TRBV12-3 or TRBV12-4, the J call TRBJ2-7; 7 nucleotides align to TRBD1. J gave up 2 bases and V 3 bases, and 7 bases lay outside the gene matches. The CDR3 is made up of 15 amino acids. The CDR3 spells CASSFRVGGTYEQYF. For the CDR3, the DNA is TGTGCCAGCAGTTTTCGGGTAGGGGGCACCTACGAGCAGTACTTC.

V is TRBV2 and J is TRBJ1-2, with D tentatively TRBD1 (5 bases). Looked up from germline, CDR1 is SNHLY and CDR2 is FYNNEI. The V end was cut by 1 base, the J end by 4 bases, with 10 bases between. This CDR3 contains 14 residues. CDR3 bases: TGTGCCAGCAGTGAAGGGGGGACTCCCTATGGCTACACCTTC. Protein product: CASSEGGTPYGYTF.